These 24 T cell receptor beta chains were sequenced from one sample in a study of vaccination effects on CD4 cells after COVID-19. Pools of viral peptides were used by the ViraFEST assay to expand antigen-specific CD4+ T cells ahead of sequencing. Subsequent to a culture period of nine to ten days, CD4+ T cells were isolated. Participants were vaccinated with two doses of either the BNT162b2 or mRNA-1273 vaccine. These receptors have no known antigen. TCRdb's table, derived via immunoSEQ multiplex PCR, lists solely in-frame clones and lacks some. The sample carries about 22,000 clones, 72% recorded once. Source: CD4+ T cells from PBMCs cultured with HCoV-NL63 spike peptides, taken after COVID-19 vaccination. Source of these receptors: a human donor who received a COVID-19 vaccine.

This chain joins TRBV27 and TRBJ1-2, with TRBD1 matching over 9 bases. Per germline, CDR1 MNHEY and CDR2 SMNVEV (reference sequence). V gave up 4 bases and J gave up 1 base; unmatched junction bases: 4. This CDR3 is built from 15 residues. Here the CDR3 reads CASSSTGGRNYGYTF. The CDR3 DNA follows: TGTGCCAGCAGTTCCACAGGGGGCCGTAACTATGGCTACACCTTC.

The chain is built from TRBV7-9 and TRBJ1-3; D unresolved. The CDR3 runs 15 residues. Germline CDR1 reads SEHNR; CDR2 reads FQNEAQ (reference sequence). Trimming left V 1 base short and J 4 bases short, with 11 bases between. The CDR3 DNA sequence: TGTGCCAGCAGCTTAGATCCCGCTCTGGGAAACACCATATATTTT. Its protein is CASSLDPALGNTIYF. The full variable domain, rest sourced from reference TRBV7-9 and TRBJ1-3, is DTGVSQNPRHKITKRGQNVTFRCDPISEHNRLYWYRQTLGQGPEFLTYFQNEAQLEKSRLLSDRFSAERPKGSFSTLEIQRTEQGDSAMYLCASSLDPALGNTIYFGEGSWLTVV.

This clone was seen more than once but under ten times. The V call is TRBV27, the J call TRBJ2-7; tentative D call: TRBD2 (6 bases). Germline loops: CDR1 MNHEY, CDR2 SMNVEV (reference sequence). This CDR3 spans 13 amino acids. This chain's CDR3 is CGPTTGTAYEQYF. The DNA of the CDR3 is TGTGGCCCTACCACCGGGACTGCCTACGAGCAGTACTTC.

This clone was seen only a few times. The CDR3 region has the DNA TGTGCCAGCTCACTTCAGGGGGCAGATGGCTACACCTTC. As protein: CASSLQGADGYTF. The chain combines TRBV18 with TRBJ1-2; TRBD1 aligns across 8 bases. The length of the CDR3 is 13 residues. CDR1 and CDR2 (germline): KGHSH, LQKENI. The junction had 4 bases not matched to a gene; V was cut back by 4 bases and J by 6 bases.

The V call is TRBV5-4, the J call TRBJ2-7, with D perhaps TRBD1 (5 bases). Germline V CDR1 and CDR2: SGHNT, YYREEE (reference sequence). CDR3 size: 17 residues. Trimming took off 0 bases at V and 4 bases at J, with 20 bases between the two ends. CDR3 sequence: CASSLAAAGLPRYEQYF. The DNA for the CDR3 is TGTGCCAGCAGCTTGGCCGCGGCAGGGCTACCGCGTTACGAGCAGTACTTC.

The rearrangement joins TRBV5-1 to TRBJ2-1, with 12 bases matching TRBD2. In germline, CDR1 is SGHRS, CDR2 YFSETQ. Unmatched junction bases numbered 5, after V lost 3 bases and J lost 4 bases. The length of the CDR3 is 16 residues. Here the CDR3 reads CASSSPSGGGYNEQFF. CDR3 DNA: TGCGCCAGCAGCTCCCCTAGCGGGGGGGGATACAATGAGCAGTTCTTC. Drawing the rest from reference TRBV5-1 and TRBJ2-1, the complete variable domain is KAGVTQTPRYLIKTRGQQVTLSCSPISGHRSVSWYQQTPGQGLQFLFEYFSETQRNKGNFPGRFSGRQFSNSRSEMNVSTLELGDSALYLCASSSPSGGGYNEQFFGPGTRLTVL.

The DNA of the CDR3 is TGCGCCAGCAGCTTTGACCGGGGACCCTCACCCCTCCACTTT. This translates into CASSFDRGPSPLHF. The genes are TRBV5-1 and TRBJ1-6, with D possibly TRBD1 on 5 matching bases. Germline-derived CDR1 and CDR2 are SGHRS and YFSETQ. V shed 2 bases and J shed 10 bases, with 13 bases lying between them. This CDR3 is built from 14 residues.

This clone was counted a single time. The rearrangement links TRBV4-1 to TRBJ1-2, with D perhaps matching TRBD1 (6 bases). The V end lost 6 bases, the J end lost 7 bases, and 18 bases lay between the germline ends. This CDR3 has 14 amino acids. Per germline, CDR1 MGHRA and CDR2 YSYEKL. CDR3 region: CASRPLGGTGGYTF. Here the CDR3 DNA reads TGCGCCAGCAGGCCGCTAGGGGGGACGGGTGGCTACACCTTC.

The gene calls are TRBV30 and TRBJ1-4; D gene unclear. Germline CDR1 reads GTSNPN; CDR2 reads SVGIG (reference sequence). CDR3 length: 14 residues. V lost 4 bases, J lost 0 bases, and 9 bases lay in between. The CDR3 sequence: CAWNRDPTNEKLFF. The CDR3 DNA sequence: TGTGCCTGGAATCGGGATCCAACTAATGAAAAACTGTTTTTT. Supplemented by reference TRBV30 and TRBJ1-4, the full variable domain reads SQTIHQWPATLVQPVGSPLSLECTVEGTSNPNLYWYRQAAGRGLQLLFYSVGIGQISSEVPQNLSASRPQDRQFILSSKKLLLSDSGFYLCAWNRDPTNEKLFFGSGTQLSVL.

The chain joins TRBV6-5 to TRBJ1-6; D remains unclear. The CDR3 is 14 amino acids. V lost 6 bases and J lost 0, with 6 bases in between. The germline CDR1 and CDR2 sequences are MNHEY and SVGAGI. The CDR3 nucleotides read TGTGCCAGCAGAAGGGACTCCTATAATTCACCCCTCCACTTT. It yields the protein CASRRDSYNSPLHF.

This chain's CDR3 is CASSGLAGLGADTQYF. The CDR3 nucleotides are TGTGCCAGCAGTGGACTAGCGGGACTCGGGGCAGATACGCAGTATTTT. The J gene is TRBJ2-3, the V gene TRBV6-1; 11 bases are shared with TRBD2. CDR3 length: 16 residues. CDR1 is MNHNS and CDR2 is SASEGT in the germline V gene. Trimming took 4 bases from V and 4 from J; bases not matched to a gene: 7.

This clone was seen a handful of times. V gene TRBV2 combines with J gene TRBJ2-5; 10 nucleotides align to TRBD1. Trimming at V came to 9 bases and at J to 5 bases, leaving 9 bases not matched to a gene. This CDR3 is 14 amino acids long. The V gene's germline CDR1 is SNHLY and CDR2 FYNNEI. The CDR3 DNA reads TGTGCCAGTGACAGGGGGCTCGATATTGAGACCCAGTACTTC. It codes for CASDRGLDIETQYF.

This rearrangement joins TRBV3-1 (or the pseudogene TRBV3-2) to TRBJ1-1; D is perhaps TRBD1 (5 bases). The CDR3 extends over 15 amino acids. V was trimmed by 4 bases and J by 1 base, leaving 13 bases between them. Germline V gene data show CDR1 as LGHDT and CDR2 as YNNKEL (reference sequence). Here the CDR3 DNA reads TGTGCCAGCAGCCCGGGGGGGAGAACGAACACTGAAGCTTTCTTT. Translated, it gives CASSPGGRTNTEAFF.

This chain joins TRBV19 and TRBJ1-3; no clear D gene. V lost 2 bases to trimming and J lost 0 bases, with 14 bases between them. Germline CDR1 and CDR2: LNHDA and SQIVND (reference sequence). CDR3 size: 17 residues. The CDR3 nucleotides read TGTGCCAGTAGTATAAGGGCAGGACCTGGCTCTGGAAACACCATATATTTT. Protein sequence: CASSIRAGPGSGNTIYF.

The rearrangement links TRBV3-1 (or the pseudogene TRBV3-2) to TRBJ2-2; 12 bases align to TRBD2. The junction had 5 bases not matched to a gene; V was cut back by 0 bases and J by 6 bases. CDR1 is LGHDT, CDR2 YNNKEL, per germline (reference sequence). This CDR3 contains 17 residues. The CDR3 DNA reads TGTGCCAGCAGCCAAGACTCTAGCGGGAGGGCGGCCGGGGAGCTGTTTTTT. This sequence encodes CASSQDSSGRAAGELFF.

The chain is built from TRBV19 and TRBJ1-4; no reliable D call. The CDR3 sequence is 16 residues long. The V end lost 6 bases, the J end lost 6 bases, and 20 bases lay between the germline ends. Germline V gene lookup returns CDR1 LNHDA and CDR2 SQIVND (reference sequence). CDR3 sequence reads: CASRPGYGILDEKLFF. In DNA, the CDR3 is TGTGCCAGTAGGCCAGGATACGGGATCCTTGATGAAAAACTGTTTTTT.

CDR3 in DNA: TGTGCCAGCAGGAGGCTAGCGGGAGTTAGGCATGAGCAGTTCTTC. It codes for CASRRLAGVRHEQFF. The chain employs TRBV27 and TRBJ2-1; 10 bases map to TRBD2. V dropped 6 bases and J dropped 8; count of bases not matched to a gene: 10. The CDR3 sequence is 15 residues long. Germline V CDR1 and CDR2: MNHEY, SMNVEV (reference sequence).

The genes are TRBV5-1 and TRBJ2-3, with D possibly matching TRBD2 (6 bases). V lost 4 bases to trimming and J lost 0 bases, with 18 bases between them. Germline V gives CDR1 SGHRS, CDR2 YFSETQ. The CDR3 covers 17 residues. In nucleotides, the CDR3 is TGCGCCAGCAGCCCCCCCGCGACGGGGACTAGCACAGATACGCAGTATTTT. It encodes CASSPPATGTSTDTQYF. The variable domain in full, with the rest retrieved from reference TRBV5-1 and TRBJ2-3, is KAGVTQTPRYLIKTRGQQVTLSCSPISGHRSVSWYQQTPGQGLQFLFEYFSETQRNKGNFPGRFSGRQFSNSRSEMNVSTLELGDSALYLCASSPPATGTSTDTQYFGPGTRLTVL.

CDR3 DNA: TGTGCCAGCAGCTTAAATCCGGGAGGTGACACCGGGGAGCTGTTTTTT. Residues: CASSLNPGGDTGELFF. The chain carries TRBV11-2 and TRBJ2-2, with TRBD2 matching over 7 bases. Germline V gene data show CDR1 as SGHAT and CDR2 as FQNNGV. This CDR3 is built from 16 residues. V was pared by 2 bases and J by 3 bases, with 6 bases of the junction left unmatched.

By its share, this clone is medium-sized. The chain combines TRBV3-1 (or the pseudogene TRBV3-2) with TRBJ2-5; possible D gene TRBD2, 7 bases. This CDR3 comprises 14 residues. V was pared by 1 base and J by 5 bases, with 11 bases between. Germline V CDR1 and CDR2: LGHDT, YNNKEL (reference sequence). CDR3 coding DNA: TGTGCCAGCAGCCAAGGGGGGGGCACTGAGACCCAGTACTTC. Its translation is CASSQGGGTETQYF.

Written as DNA, the CDR3 is TGTGCCAGCAGTTTCGGGCTGGGGGTCGAAGCTTTCTTT. This translates into CASSFGLGVEAFF. This chain connects TRBV5-4 to TRBJ1-1, with D possibly TRBD1 on 5 matching bases. From germline, CDR1 is SGHNT and CDR2 YYREEE (reference sequence). The CDR3 spans 13 residues. Deletions cut 5 bases from V and 8 bases from J, with 16 bases between.

This clone showed up just once. V is TRBV19 and J is TRBJ2-5, with D tentatively TRBD1 or TRBD2 (6 bases each). CDR3 length equals 14 residues. V was shortened by 5 bases and J by 5 bases, with 15 bases between the two germline ends. The germline CDR1 and CDR2 sequences are LNHDA and SQIVND (reference sequence). The CDR3 here is CASSLNRAGETQYF. The DNA for the CDR3 is TGTGCCAGTAGTCTAAACAGGGCGGGGGAGACCCAGTACTTC. Drawing the rest from reference TRBV19 and TRBJ2-5, the complete variable domain is DGGITQSPKYLFRKEGQNVTLSCEQNLNHDAMYWYRQDPGQGLRLIYYSQIVNDFQKGDIAEGYSVSREKKESFPLTVTSAQKNPTAFYLCASSLNRAGETQYFGPGTRLLVL.

The chain carries TRBV5-6 and TRBJ1-2; D gene unclear. This CDR3 comprises 11 residues. V gave up 7 bases and J gave up 1 base, with 5 bases separating them. Germline lookup yields CDR1 SGHDT and CDR2 YYEEEE. The CDR3 sequence: CASASNYGYTF. CDR3 in DNA: TGTGCCAGCGCCAGTAACTATGGCTACACCTTC.

The rearrangement links TRBV6-5 to TRBJ1-2; 10 nucleotides match TRBD1. The length of the CDR3 is 15 residues. Germline V CDR1 and CDR2: MNHEY, SVGAGI. Germline trimming cut 6 bases from V and 1 base from J; bases unmatched to any gene: 5. Written as DNA, the CDR3 is TGTGCCAGCAGAAGAGGACAGGGGGTTAACTATGGCTACACCTTC. Its translation: CASRRGQGVNYGYTF.